This T cell receptor (delta chain) derives from a study of gamma-delta T cells after stem cell transplantation. TCRdb re-identified clones in the RT-PCR reads via CATT. Of about 3,400 delta-chain clones listed, 16% were seen once; the top ten hold approximately 15%. This clone was picked up a small number of times. The same CDR3 can be traced to other DNA sequences in this sample. From germline, CDR1 is GEAIGNYY and CDR2 EKD. The CDR3 length is 17 residues. V gave up 0 bases and J gave up 2 bases; unmatched junction bases: 11. The origin of this receptor is a human donor. It is not recorded whose cells these are; they may come from a transplant donor. The chain couples TRDV2 to TRDJ1; 7 bases agree with TRDD3. Input material: gamma-delta T cells. The CDR3 sequence is CACDTVGDLYGTDKLIF. For the CDR3, the DNA is TGTGCCTGTGACACCGTGGGGGACCTCTACGGTACCGATAAACTCATCTTT.